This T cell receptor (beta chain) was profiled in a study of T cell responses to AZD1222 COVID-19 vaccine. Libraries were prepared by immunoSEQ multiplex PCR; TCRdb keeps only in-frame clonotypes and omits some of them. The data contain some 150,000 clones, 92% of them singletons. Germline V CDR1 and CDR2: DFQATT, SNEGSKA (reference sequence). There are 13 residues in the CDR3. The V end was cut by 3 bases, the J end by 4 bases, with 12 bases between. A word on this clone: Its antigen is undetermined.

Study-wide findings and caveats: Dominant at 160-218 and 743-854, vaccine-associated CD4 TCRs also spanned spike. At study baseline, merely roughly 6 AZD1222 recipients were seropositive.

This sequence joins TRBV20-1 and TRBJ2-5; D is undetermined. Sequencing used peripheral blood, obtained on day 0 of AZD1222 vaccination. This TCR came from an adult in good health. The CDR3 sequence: CSASLGLGETQYF. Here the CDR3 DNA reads TGCAGTGCTAGTTTAGGTCTTGGAGAGACCCAGTACTTC.